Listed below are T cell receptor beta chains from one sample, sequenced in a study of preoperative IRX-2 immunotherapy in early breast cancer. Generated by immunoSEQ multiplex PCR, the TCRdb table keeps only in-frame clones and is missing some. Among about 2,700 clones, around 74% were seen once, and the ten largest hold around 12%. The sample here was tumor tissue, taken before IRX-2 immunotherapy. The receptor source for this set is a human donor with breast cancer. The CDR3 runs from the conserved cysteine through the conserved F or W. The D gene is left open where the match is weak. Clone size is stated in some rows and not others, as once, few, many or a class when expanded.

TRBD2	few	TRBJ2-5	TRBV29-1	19	CSVEDRIDRIAGGGEGQYF	TGCAGCGTTGAAGATAGGATCGACAGGATAGCGGGAGGGGGAGAGGGCCAGTACTTC
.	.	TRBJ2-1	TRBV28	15	CASRDYQSSYNEQFF	TGTGCCAGCAGGGACTATCAAAGCTCCTACAATGAGCAGTTCTTC
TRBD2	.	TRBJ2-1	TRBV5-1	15	CASSNGLAGGNEQFF	TGCGCCAGCAGCAACGGACTAGCGGGAGGAAATGAGCAGTTCTTC
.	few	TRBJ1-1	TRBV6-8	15	CASRPLLGSGTEAFF	TGTGCCAGCAGGCCCCTCCTCGGATCAGGCACTGAAGCTTTCTTT
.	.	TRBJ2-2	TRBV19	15	CASSDLTANTGELFF	TGTGCCAGTAGTGACCTGACAGCGAACACCGGGGAGCTGTTTTTT
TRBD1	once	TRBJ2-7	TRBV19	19	CASSPRSVSWTGGPYEQYF	TGTGCCAGTAGTCCCCGTTCAGTCTCATGGACAGGGGGCCCCTACGAGCAGTACTTC
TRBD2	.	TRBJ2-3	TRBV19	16	CASSRGLAGRTDTQYF	TGTGCCAGTAGTAGGGGACTAGCGGGCCGCACAGATACGCAGTATTTT
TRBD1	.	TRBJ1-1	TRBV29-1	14	CSVEEYRGRTEAFF	TGCAGCGTTGAAGAATACAGGGGCCGCACTGAAGCTTTCTTT
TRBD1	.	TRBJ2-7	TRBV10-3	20	CAISESRAGRGLSSSYEQYF	TGTGCCATCAGTGAGTCGAGGGCCGGCAGGGGGCTCTCCAGCTCCTACGAGCAGTACTTC
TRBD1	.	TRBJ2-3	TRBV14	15	CASSQGTGYTDTQYF	TGTGCCAGCAGCCAAGGGACAGGATACACAGATACGCAGTATTTT
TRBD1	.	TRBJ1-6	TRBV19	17	CASSMEVTGLRDSPLHF	TGTGCCAGTAGTATGGAAGTGACAGGGCTACGGGATTCACCCCTCCACTTT
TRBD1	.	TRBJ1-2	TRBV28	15	CASSHQGQGDYGYTF	TGTGCCAGCAGTCACCAGGGACAGGGGGACTATGGCTACACCTTC
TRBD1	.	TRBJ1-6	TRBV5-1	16	CASSHEGTGDNSPLHF	TGCGCCAGCAGCCATGAGGGGACAGGGGATAATTCACCCCTCCACTTT
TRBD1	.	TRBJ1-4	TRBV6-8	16	CASKDREGAANEKLFF	TGTGCCAGCAAGGACAGGGAGGGTGCGGCTAATGAAAAACTGTTTTTT
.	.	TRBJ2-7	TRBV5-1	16	CASSPTSVRGPYEQYF	TGCGCCAGCAGCCCTACCTCTGTCAGGGGACCCTACGAGCAGTACTTC
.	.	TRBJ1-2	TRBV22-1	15	CASRENDRGNYGYTF	TGTGCCAGCAGGGAGAACGACAGGGGAAACTATGGCTACACCTTC
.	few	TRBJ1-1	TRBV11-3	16	CASSLGGRTQNTEAFF	TGTGCCAGCAGCTTGGGAGGCCGGACACAGAACACTGAAGCTTTCTTT
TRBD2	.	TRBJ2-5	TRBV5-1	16	CASSNNGLAGEETQYF	TGCGCCAGCAGTAACAATGGACTAGCGGGTGAAGAGACCCAGTACTTC
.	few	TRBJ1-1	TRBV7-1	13	CASSPPAGVRAFF	TGTGCCAGCAGCCCCCCTGCTGGGGTGCGGGCTTTCTTT
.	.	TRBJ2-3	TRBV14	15	CASSQLTGAADTQYF	TGTGCCAGCAGCCAATTAACGGGGGCTGCAGATACGCAGTATTTT
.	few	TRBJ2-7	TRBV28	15	CASSLWSGLNPEQYF	TGTGCCAGCAGTTTATGGTCAGGGCTTAACCCTGAGCAGTACTTC
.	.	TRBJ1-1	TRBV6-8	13	CASSIQGATEAFF	TGTGCCAGCAGTATACAAGGGGCAACTGAAGCTTTCTTT
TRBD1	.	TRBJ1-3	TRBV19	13	CASIGQGIDTIYF	TGTGCCAGTATTGGACAGGGGATTGACACCATATATTTT
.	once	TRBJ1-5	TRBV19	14	CASSIGFSNQPQHF	TGTGCCAGTAGTATCGGGTTTAGCAATCAGCCCCAGCATTTT
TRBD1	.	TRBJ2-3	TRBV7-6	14	CASSRQGAGDTQYF	TGTGCCAGCAGCCGACAGGGGGCCGGAGATACGCAGTATTTT
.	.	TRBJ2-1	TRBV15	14	CATSRPGGNNEQFF	TGTGCCACCAGCAGACCTGGAGGGAACAATGAGCAGTTCTTC
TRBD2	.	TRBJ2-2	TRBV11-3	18	CASSLRTSGGTNTGELFF	TGTGCCAGCAGCCTCCGGACTAGCGGGGGGACCAACACCGGGGAGCTGTTTTTT
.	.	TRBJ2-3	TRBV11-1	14	CASSQDALTDTQYF	TGTGCCAGCAGCCAGGACGCTCTCACAGATACGCAGTATTTT
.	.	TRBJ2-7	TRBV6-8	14	CASSPNLGSGEQYF	TGTGCCAGCAGTCCAAACTTGGGATCTGGCGAGCAGTACTTC
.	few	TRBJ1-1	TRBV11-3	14	CASSFVPAYTEAFF	TGTGCCAGCAGCTTCGTACCAGCTTACACTGAAGCTTTCTTT
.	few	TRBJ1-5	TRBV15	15	CATSSYPRGNQPQHF	TGTGCCACCAGCAGTTACCCCAGGGGCAATCAGCCCCAGCATTTT
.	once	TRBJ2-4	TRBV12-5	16	CASTVAELVQNGIQYF	TGTGCCAGCACCGTAGCGGAATTAGTACAAAACGGCATTCAGTACTTC
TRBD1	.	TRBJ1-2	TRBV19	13	CASSMGQGDGYTF	TGTGCCAGTAGTATGGGACAGGGTGATGGCTACACCTTC